The following is a TCR beta chain sequence with its context. The antigen remains unidentified. The data stem from a study of cytomegalovirus exposure and HLA in healthy donors. Data came from immunoSEQ multiplex PCR; TCRdb stores just in-frame clones and leaves some out. The sample yields over 45,000 clones, roughly 93% seen once. This CDR3 spans 16 amino acids. Germline CDR1 reads SGHDT; CDR2 reads YYEEEE. Trimming at V came to 1 base and at J to 6 bases, leaving 10 bases not matched to a gene. Study-wide findings and caveats: In vitro checks showed that three CMV-associated chains really do target CMV antigens.

This sequence originates from a woman aged 18-30 years in good health and CMV-seronegative. V usage is TRBV5-6 and J usage is TRBJ2-1; 7 bases line up with TRBD1. Sequencing input: PBMCs. The CDR3 is CASSLFVHRGFNEQFF. The DNA of the CDR3 is TGTGCCAGCAGCTTGTTCGTTCACAGGGGATTCAATGAGCAGTTCTTC.